Ten or more counts support the clone carrying this T cell receptor beta chain. The data were taken from a study of early T cells in non-severe SARS-CoV-2 infection. Study as a whole: RNA in bulk from unsorted whole blood was sequenced, and chains were unpaired.

TCRdb reprocessed the 5' RACE reads via MiXCR and lists one record per CDR3 protein. Altogether some 64,000 distinct CDR3 sequences are present, about 10% being singletons, with the ten largest covering roughly 12%. J was trimmed by 0 bases and V by 6 bases; bases with no gene match: 1. Germline CDR1 is ENHRY and CDR2 is SYGVKD. CDR3 length: 13 amino acids. The TCR comes from an adult who was a healthcare worker with PCR-confirmed SARS-CoV-2 infection or an uninfected control (not recorded which). The chain employs TRBV10-3 and TRBJ2-7; 8 bases fit TRBD2. Sequencing was performed on whole blood, taken at baseline. CDR3 nucleotides: TGTGCCATCAGGGCGGGAGGCTCCTACGAGCAGTACTTC. The encoded protein is CAIRAGGSYEQYF.